The present entry profiles one TCR beta chain with its context. What it binds is not known. The data originate from a study of shared clonotypes between healthy human individuals. Across the whole study: The donor pool was made up of two women and a few men aged 18 to 49. General study results and limits: What limited the represented genetic and exposure-history diversity was the small number of donors.

Several immunoSEQ 96-well plates shared each subset's DNA, each plate a replicate. The assay was immunoSEQ multiplex PCR, and TCRdb's table has in-frame clones only and misses some. This table has roughly 2 million clones, around 95% appearing once. CDR3 size: 14 residues. The V gene lost 2 bases and the J gene lost 4 bases, with 8 bases spanning the gap. Germline CDR1 reads SGHTA; CDR2 reads FQGNSA. The clonotype originates from a man younger than 35 in good health. Material: naive CD4+ T cells sorted from blood. Subset meaning: CD45RA+ positively selected. V usage is TRBV7-2 and J usage is TRBJ2-2; the D is unclear. The CDR3 DNA follows: TGTGCCAGCAGCTTATCTGTGGCCACCGGGGAGCTGTTTTTT. It is translated as CASSLSVATGELFF.